This is a list of T cell receptor beta chains from one sample in a study of CD8 T cells in ankylosing spondylitis. TCRdb fed the 5' RACE reads into MiXCR, producing one record per CDR3 protein. This table has approximately 100,000 distinct CDR3 sequences, roughly 8.3% appearing once. Specimen: blood, either unsorted or a sorted T cell fraction (not recorded which). These receptors all come from a male donor with ankylosing spondylitis or in good health (not recorded which). Both conserved end residues are part of each CDR3. A D gene is named only where the DNA matches it firmly. Only part of the rows carry a size: once, few, many, or a class if the clone is expanded.

v_gene: TRBV4-3; d_gene: -; j_gene: TRBJ2-3; abundance: few; CDR3aa: CASSPRGVADTQYF; CDR3nt: TGCGCCAGCAGCCCCCGGGGCGTAGCAGATACGCAGTATTTT
v_gene: TRBV10-3; d_gene: -; j_gene: TRBJ1-1; abundance: many; CDR3aa: CAISESVGDTEAFF; CDR3nt: TGTGCCATCAGTGAGTCGGTAGGGGACACTGAAGCTTTCTTT
v_gene: TRBV12-3/TRBV12-4; d_gene: -; j_gene: TRBJ1-5; abundance: many; CDR3aa: CASSFAGESSNQPQHF; CDR3nt: TGTGCCAGCAGTTTTGCAGGGGAGTCGAGCAATCAGCCCCAGCATTTT
v_gene: TRBV4-2; d_gene: -; j_gene: TRBJ1-1; abundance: many; CDR3aa: CASSPQGFGTEAFF; CDR3nt: TGTGCCAGCAGCCCACAGGGATTTGGCACTGAAGCTTTCTTT
v_gene: TRBV15; d_gene: -; j_gene: TRBJ2-5; abundance: many; CDR3aa: CATSRDRANQETQYF; CDR3nt: TGTGCCACCAGCAGAGACAGGGCCAACCAAGAGACCCAGTACTTC
v_gene: TRBV10-3; d_gene: -; j_gene: TRBJ2-7; abundance: many; CDR3aa: CAISEPNSGPPYEQYF; CDR3nt: TGTGCCATCAGTGAGCCGAATAGCGGTCCCCCCTACGAGCAGTACTTC
v_gene: TRBV20-1; d_gene: TRBD2; j_gene: TRBJ2-1; abundance: many; CDR3aa: CSAILAGGTGQFF; CDR3nt: TGCAGTGCTATTTTAGCGGGGGGAACGGGGCAGTTCTTC
v_gene: TRBV10-3; d_gene: TRBD2; j_gene: TRBJ2-7; abundance: many; CDR3aa: CAISGTSGESYEQYF; CDR3nt: TGTGCCATCAGTGGGACTAGCGGGGAGTCCTACGAGCAGTACTTC
v_gene: TRBV3-1; d_gene: -; j_gene: TRBJ2-5; abundance: many; CDR3aa: CATKSRSQETQYF; CDR3nt: TGTGCCACCAAGAGCCGTTCTCAAGAGACCCAGTACTTC
v_gene: TRBV12-3/TRBV12-4; d_gene: -; j_gene: TRBJ1-2; abundance: many; CDR3aa: CASSLVGLNYGYTF; CDR3nt: TGTGCCAGCAGTTTAGTGGGCTTAAACTATGGCTACACCTTC
v_gene: TRBV10-2; d_gene: -; j_gene: TRBJ1-1; abundance: many; CDR3aa: CASRTGQLEAFF; CDR3nt: TGCGCCAGCAGGACTGGACAGCTTGAAGCTTTCTTT
v_gene: TRBV20-1; d_gene: TRBD1; j_gene: TRBJ2-7; abundance: many; CDR3aa: CSARDYGDSPSEQYF; CDR3nt: TGCAGTGCTAGAGATTATGGGGACAGCCCGTCCGAGCAGTACTTC
v_gene: TRBV7-2; d_gene: -; j_gene: TRBJ2-2; abundance: many; CDR3aa: CASTYIGRGHRGVFF; CDR3nt: TGTGCCAGCACCTATATCGGGCGGGGGCACCGGGGCGTGTTTTTT
v_gene: TRBV20-1; d_gene: TRBD2; j_gene: TRBJ2-7; abundance: many; CDR3aa: CSAEPPGLDIYEQYF; CDR3nt: TGCAGTGCTGAGCCCCCTGGACTAGACATCTACGAGCAGTACTTC
v_gene: TRBV5-6; d_gene: -; j_gene: TRBJ1-4; abundance: many; CDR3aa: CASSLIQEGNEKLFF; CDR3nt: TGTGCCAGCAGCTTGATACAAGAGGGGAATGAAAAACTGTTTTTT
v_gene: TRBV20-1; d_gene: TRBD2; j_gene: TRBJ2-1; abundance: many; CDR3aa: CSARAGATSYNEQFF; CDR3nt: TGCAGTGCACGAGCGGGGGCTACCTCCTACAATGAGCAGTTCTTC
v_gene: TRBV11-2; d_gene: -; j_gene: TRBJ1-2; abundance: many; CDR3aa: CASSLAGDYGYTF; CDR3nt: TGTGCCAGCAGCTTAGCAGGGGACTATGGCTACACCTTC
v_gene: TRBV19; d_gene: -; j_gene: TRBJ1-5; abundance: -; CDR3aa: CASSTGIHSNQPQHF; CDR3nt: TGTGCCAGTAGTACAGGGATCCATAGCAATCAGCCCCAGCATTTT
v_gene: TRBV18; d_gene: -; j_gene: TRBJ1-2; abundance: many; CDR3aa: CASSPPAGPYGYTF; CDR3nt: TGTGCCAGCTCACCACCGGCAGGGCCCTATGGCTACACCTTC
v_gene: TRBV4-2; d_gene: -; j_gene: TRBJ1-1; abundance: -; CDR3aa: CASSLWWNTEAFF; CDR3nt: TGTGCCAGCAGCCTTTGGTGGAACACTGAAGCTTTCTTT
v_gene: TRBV20-1; d_gene: -; j_gene: TRBJ2-3; abundance: few; CDR3aa: CSGGADTQYF; CDR3nt: TGCAGTGGAGGAGCAGATACGCAGTATTTT
v_gene: TRBV12-3/TRBV12-4; d_gene: -; j_gene: TRBJ2-1; abundance: many; CDR3aa: CASSSGFGVGEQFF; CDR3nt: TGTGCCAGCAGTTCGGGATTCGGGGTAGGTGAGCAGTTCTTC
v_gene: TRBV7-8; d_gene: -; j_gene: TRBJ2-2; abundance: many; CDR3aa: CASSLAGGRTTGELFF; CDR3nt: TGTGCCAGCAGCTTAGCGGGGGGTCGAACGACCGGGGAGCTGTTTTTT
v_gene: TRBV7-2; d_gene: -; j_gene: TRBJ1-1; abundance: many; CDR3aa: CASRGGNNTEAFF; CDR3nt: TGTGCCAGCAGGGGGGGGAATAACACTGAAGCTTTCTTT
v_gene: TRBV29-1; d_gene: -; j_gene: TRBJ2-3; abundance: many; CDR3aa: CSSTRGAETDTQYF; CDR3nt: TGCAGCTCAACGAGGGGGGCAGAAACAGATACGCAGTATTTT
v_gene: TRBV4-3; d_gene: -; j_gene: TRBJ1-4; abundance: many; CDR3aa: CASSQDVRWSGEKLFF; CDR3nt: TGCGCCAGCAGCCAAGATGTCCGGTGGTCAGGTGAAAAACTGTTTTTT
v_gene: TRBV4-3; d_gene: TRBD1; j_gene: TRBJ1-6; abundance: many; CDR3aa: CASSQSRQGSYNSPLHF; CDR3nt: TGCGCCAGCAGCCAAAGTAGACAGGGGTCCTATAATTCACCCCTCCACTTT
v_gene: TRBV7-2; d_gene: TRBD2; j_gene: TRBJ2-7; abundance: many; CDR3aa: CASSPTSGSSYEQYF; CDR3nt: TGTGCCAGCAGCCCTACAAGCGGGAGCTCCTACGAGCAGTACTTC
v_gene: TRBV9; d_gene: -; j_gene: TRBJ2-7; abundance: -; CDR3aa: CASSTDGGSYEQYF; CDR3nt: TGTGCCAGCAGCACCGATGGAGGGAGCTACGAGCAGTACTTC
v_gene: TRBV3-1; d_gene: -; j_gene: TRBJ2-7; abundance: many; CDR3aa: CASSQEWRGGASFYEQYF; CDR3nt: TGTGCCAGCAGCCAAGAATGGAGAGGGGGGGCTTCCTTCTACGAGCAGTACTTC
v_gene: TRBV20-1; d_gene: -; j_gene: TRBJ2-1; abundance: many; CDR3aa: CSAAALSSYNEQFF; CDR3nt: TGCAGTGCCGCTGCACTTTCCTCCTACAATGAGCAGTTCTTC
v_gene: TRBV12-3/TRBV12-4; d_gene: -; j_gene: TRBJ1-5; abundance: many; CDR3aa: CASSIRANQPQHF; CDR3nt: TGTGCCAGCAGTATCCGGGCCAATCAGCCCCAGCATTTT
v_gene: TRBV20-1; d_gene: -; j_gene: TRBJ2-7; abundance: many; CDR3aa: CSASPKVPGEQYF; CDR3nt: TGCAGTGCTAGCCCGAAAGTCCCGGGAGAGCAGTACTTC
v_gene: TRBV7-2; d_gene: -; j_gene: TRBJ1-1; abundance: many; CDR3aa: CASSLGPGAFF; CDR3nt: TGTGCCAGCAGCCTGGGACCGGGGGCTTTCTTT
v_gene: TRBV3-1; d_gene: -; j_gene: TRBJ2-2; abundance: many; CDR3aa: CASTGGGGTGELFF; CDR3nt: TGTGCCAGCACCGGTGGGGGAGGCACCGGGGAGCTGTTTTTT
v_gene: TRBV7-6; d_gene: -; j_gene: TRBJ2-7; abundance: many; CDR3aa: CASSPEAEYEQYF; CDR3nt: TGTGCCAGCAGCCCCGAAGCAGAATACGAGCAGTACTTC
v_gene: TRBV10-3; d_gene: -; j_gene: TRBJ1-4; abundance: -; CDR3aa: CAISGARGGPYEKLFF; CDR3nt: TGTGCCATCAGTGGAGCAAGGGGTGGCCCCTATGAAAAACTGTTTTTT
v_gene: TRBV7-2; d_gene: TRBD1; j_gene: TRBJ2-1; abundance: few; CDR3aa: CASSSSGDSNNEQFF; CDR3nt: TGTGCCAGCAGCTCCTCCGGGGACAGTAACAATGAGCAGTTCTTC
v_gene: TRBV7-2; d_gene: -; j_gene: TRBJ2-7; abundance: -; CDR3aa: CASSLTDQWLEQYF; CDR3nt: TGTGCCAGCAGCCTCACGGACCAGTGGTTGGAGCAGTACTTC
v_gene: TRBV5-6; d_gene: -; j_gene: TRBJ2-1; abundance: many; CDR3aa: CASSTRDEQFF; CDR3nt: TGTGCCAGCAGTACCCGGGATGAGCAGTTCTTC
v_gene: TRBV7-3; d_gene: -; j_gene: TRBJ2-7; abundance: -; CDR3aa: CASSSLAEDEQYF; CDR3nt: TGTGCCAGCAGCTCGTTAGCAGAGGACGAGCAGTACTTC
v_gene: TRBV6-2/TRBV6-3; d_gene: -; j_gene: TRBJ2-7; abundance: many; CDR3aa: CASSPSSETYEQYF; CDR3nt: TGTGCCAGCAGTCCCTCCTCGGAAACCTACGAGCAGTACTTC
v_gene: TRBV5-5; d_gene: -; j_gene: TRBJ1-6; abundance: many; CDR3aa: CASSLYQGGNSPLHF; CDR3nt: TGTGCCAGCTCCCTGTACCAAGGAGGGAATTCACCCCTCCACTTT
v_gene: TRBV6-1; d_gene: -; j_gene: TRBJ1-5; abundance: many; CDR3aa: CASSDHSSNQPQHF; CDR3nt: TGTGCCAGCAGTGACCACAGCAGCAATCAGCCCCAGCATTTT
v_gene: TRBV20-1; d_gene: -; j_gene: TRBJ2-1; abundance: -; CDR3aa: CSAMGNLKSSYNEQFF; CDR3nt: TGCAGTGCTATGGGGAACTTGAAAAGCTCCTACAATGAGCAGTTCTTC
v_gene: TRBV5-1; d_gene: -; j_gene: TRBJ2-2; abundance: many; CDR3aa: CASSLTGPNTGELFF; CDR3nt: TGCGCCAGCAGCCTGACAGGTCCGAACACCGGGGAGCTGTTTTTT
v_gene: TRBV30; d_gene: TRBD1; j_gene: TRBJ2-7; abundance: -; CDR3aa: CAWRDPGQGPYEQYF; CDR3nt: TGTGCCTGGAGAGACCCGGGACAGGGACCCTACGAGCAGTACTTC
v_gene: TRBV27; d_gene: -; j_gene: TRBJ2-1; abundance: many; CDR3aa: CASSSGTPTYNEQFF; CDR3nt: TGTGCCAGCAGCTCCGGGACTCCTACTTACAATGAGCAGTTCTTC
v_gene: TRBV7-2; d_gene: -; j_gene: TRBJ2-3; abundance: few; CDR3aa: CASSLDGGPLRQYF; CDR3nt: TGTGCCAGCAGCTTAGACGGAGGCCCCCTGAGGCAGTATTTT